These T cell receptor beta chains were read from a single sample in a study of blood T cells in healthy people across ages. TCRdb ran MiXCR on the 5' RACE reads and lists one entry per CDR3 protein. The sample holds approximately 1.5 million distinct CDR3 sequences, roughly 32% seen once. The sequencing sample was made of blood. The receptors here all came from a woman aged 25-40 years in good health. Each CDR3 is given with its conserved first and last residue. D genes are given only for firm matches. For some rows the clone size is stated as once, few or many, or as a class when expanded; others skip it.

j_gene	v_gene	abundance	d_gene	CDR3aa	CDR3nt
TRBJ1-5	TRBV2	once	.	CASSSYRANNQPQHF	TGTGCCAGCAGTTCTTACCGGGCCAACAATCAGCCCCAGCATTTT
TRBJ1-1	TRBV28	once	.	CASTPSRVVTEAFF	TGTGCCAGCACCCCGTCCAGGGTGGTCACTGAAGCTTTCTTT
TRBJ2-5	TRBV5-1	few	TRBD2	CASSLVTSGRETQYF	TGCGCCAGCAGCTTGGTGACTAGCGGGAGGGAGACCCAGTACTTC
TRBJ2-7	TRBV5-6	.	.	CASSLGGRGNPYEQYF	TGTGCCAGCAGCTTGGGAGGGAGGGGGAATCCCTACGAGCAGTACTTC
TRBJ2-3	TRBV3-1	.	.	CASSQARGGDTQYF	TGTGCCAGCAGCCAAGCGCGGGGCGGAGATACGCAGTATTTT
TRBJ2-2	TRBV12-3/TRBV12-4	.	.	CASRPRYTGELFF	TGTGCCAGCAGACCAAGATACACCGGGGAGCTGTTTTTT
TRBJ1-5	TRBV7-2	.	.	CASSNWGKDQPQHF	TGTGCCAGCAGCAATTGGGGGAAGGATCAGCCCCAGCATTTT
TRBJ2-1	TRBV5-8	few	TRBD1	CASSLGLRADRAFF	TGTGCCAGCAGCTTGGGGCTGCGCGCGGACAGGGCGTTCTTC
TRBJ2-1	TRBV4-1	.	.	CASSPGLFTYNEQFF	TGCGCCAGCAGCCCCGGACTTTTTACCTACAATGAGCAGTTCTTC
TRBJ2-7	TRBV28	.	.	CASSSTPGLYEQYF	TGTGCCAGCAGTTCAACCCCCGGGCTGTACGAGCAGTACTTC
TRBJ2-3	TRBV20-1	.	.	CSALSATSRGTDTQYF	TGCAGTGCTCTATCAGCAACTAGCCGAGGCACAGATACGCAGTATTTT
TRBJ2-1	TRBV7-3	few	.	CASSKRGPTGDEQFF	TGTGCCAGCAGCAAACGGGGACCAACTGGCGATGAGCAGTTCTTC
TRBJ1-1	TRBV5-1	many	.	CASSLEGATEAFF	TGCGCCAGCAGCTTGGAGGGCGCCACTGAAGCTTTCTTT
TRBJ1-5	TRBV12-3/TRBV12-4	.	.	CASSFDGYQPQHF	TGTGCCAGCAGTTTTGACGGTTATCAGCCCCAGCATTTT
TRBJ2-4	TRBV27	once	.	CASSQGFGSKNIQYF	TGTGCCAGCAGTCAGGGATTTGGGTCCAAAAACATTCAGTACTTC
TRBJ2-7	TRBV13	many	.	CASSSRDQIPYEQYF	TGTGCCAGCAGCTCCAGGGATCAGATCCCCTACGAGCAGTACTTC
TRBJ2-5	TRBV29-1	many	TRBD1	CSVGTGVWETQYF	TGCAGCGTTGGGACAGGGGTTTGGGAGACCCAGTACTTC
TRBJ2-7	TRBV5-6	few	.	CASSLGPKEDEQYF	TGTGCCAGCAGCTTGGGCCCGAAGGAGGACGAGCAGTACTTC
TRBJ2-5	TRBV20-1	.	TRBD2	CSVPLAGGSKETQYF	TGCAGTGTTCCGCTAGCGGGAGGGTCTAAAGAGACCCAGTACTTC
TRBJ1-2	TRBV14	.	.	CASSQVGAAYGYTF	TGTGCCAGCAGCCAAGTGGGGGCTGCCTATGGCTACACCTTC
TRBJ1-2	TRBV3-1	.	.	CASSQDVAGAYGYTF	TGTGCCAGCAGCCAAGATGTCGCAGGGGCGTATGGCTACACCTTC
TRBJ2-7	TRBV18	.	.	CASSPGSTGEQYF	TGTGCCAGCTCACCAGGCAGTACTGGCGAGCAGTACTTC
TRBJ2-7	TRBV20-1	.	.	CSARDRRTAFLEQYF	TGCAGTGCTAGAGATAGGAGGACAGCTTTCCTCGAGCAGTACTTC
TRBJ2-1	TRBV7-9	few	TRBD2	CASSLGLAVMNEQFF	TGTGCCAGCAGCTTGGGACTAGCGGTCATGAATGAGCAGTTCTTC
TRBJ2-7	TRBV7-2	.	.	CASSSEKEQYF	TGTGCCAGCAGCTCCGAAAAGGAGCAGTACTTC
TRBJ1-2	TRBV7-3	.	.	CASSLVGTPTYYGYTF	TGTGCCAGCAGCTTAGTAGGGACACCAACATACTATGGCTACACCTTC
TRBJ2-7	TRBV4-2	many	.	CASSQQRDVSYEQYF	TGTGCCAGCAGCCAACAACGGGACGTCTCCTACGAGCAGTACTTC